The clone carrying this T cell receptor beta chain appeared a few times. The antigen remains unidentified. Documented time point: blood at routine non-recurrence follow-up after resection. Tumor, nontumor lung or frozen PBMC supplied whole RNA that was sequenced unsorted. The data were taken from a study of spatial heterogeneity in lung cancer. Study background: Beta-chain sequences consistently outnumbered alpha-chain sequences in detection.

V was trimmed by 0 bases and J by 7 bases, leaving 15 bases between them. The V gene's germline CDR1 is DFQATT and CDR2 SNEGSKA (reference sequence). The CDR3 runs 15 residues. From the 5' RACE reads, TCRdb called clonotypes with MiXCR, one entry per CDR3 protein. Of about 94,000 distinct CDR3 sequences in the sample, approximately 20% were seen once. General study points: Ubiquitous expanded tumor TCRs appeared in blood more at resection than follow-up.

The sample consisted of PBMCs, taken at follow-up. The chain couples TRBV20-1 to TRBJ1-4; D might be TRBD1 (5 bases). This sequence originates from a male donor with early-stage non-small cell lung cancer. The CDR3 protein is CSARDLATGGEKLFF. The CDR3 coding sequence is TGCAGTGCTAGAGATCTGGCCACGGGGGGTGAAAAACTGTTTTTT.